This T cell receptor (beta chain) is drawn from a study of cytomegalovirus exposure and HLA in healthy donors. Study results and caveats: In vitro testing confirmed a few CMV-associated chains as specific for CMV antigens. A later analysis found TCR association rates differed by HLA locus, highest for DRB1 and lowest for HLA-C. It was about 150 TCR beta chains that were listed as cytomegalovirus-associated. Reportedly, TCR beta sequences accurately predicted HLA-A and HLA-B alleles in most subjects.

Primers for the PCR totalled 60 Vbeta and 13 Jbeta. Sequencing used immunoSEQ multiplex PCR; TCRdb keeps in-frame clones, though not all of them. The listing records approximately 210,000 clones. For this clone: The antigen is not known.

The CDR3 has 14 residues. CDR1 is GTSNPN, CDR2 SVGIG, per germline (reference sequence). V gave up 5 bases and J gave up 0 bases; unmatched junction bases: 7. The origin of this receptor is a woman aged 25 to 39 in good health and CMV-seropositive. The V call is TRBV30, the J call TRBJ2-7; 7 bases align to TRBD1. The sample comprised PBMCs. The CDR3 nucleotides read TGTGCCTGGGGCAAGGGGGCTGGCTCCTACGAGCAGTACTTC. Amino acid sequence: CAWGKGAGSYEQYF.